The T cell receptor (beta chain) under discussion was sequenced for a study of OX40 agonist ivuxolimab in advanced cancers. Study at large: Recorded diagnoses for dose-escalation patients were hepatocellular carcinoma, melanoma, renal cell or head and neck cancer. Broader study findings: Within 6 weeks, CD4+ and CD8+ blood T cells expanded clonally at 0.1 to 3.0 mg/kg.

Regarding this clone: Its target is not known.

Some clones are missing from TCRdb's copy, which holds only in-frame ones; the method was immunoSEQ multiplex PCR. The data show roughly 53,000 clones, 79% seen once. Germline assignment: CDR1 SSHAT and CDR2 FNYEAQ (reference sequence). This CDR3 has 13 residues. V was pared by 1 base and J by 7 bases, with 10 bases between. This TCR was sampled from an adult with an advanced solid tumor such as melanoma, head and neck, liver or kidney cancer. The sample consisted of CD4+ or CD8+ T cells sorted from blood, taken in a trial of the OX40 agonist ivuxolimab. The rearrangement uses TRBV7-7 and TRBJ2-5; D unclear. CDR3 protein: CASSLDPPGTQYF. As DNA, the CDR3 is TGTGCCAGCAGCTTAGATCCCCCCGGGACCCAGTACTTC.